A selection of T cell receptor beta chains follows, all from one sample in a study of blood T cell repertoires in COVID-19. TCRdb's table, derived via immunoSEQ multiplex PCR, lists solely in-frame clones and lacks some. Of roughly 380,000 clones in the sample, approximately 89% were seen once. Sequenced sample: peripheral blood. These TCRs come from a woman aged 55 to 70 with COVID-19, enrolled during active disease. Each CDR3 is given with its conserved first and last residue. The D gene is left open where the match is weak. A clone size is listed for some rows: how often the clone was seen (once, few, many), or a class if it is expanded.

j_call d_call clone_size v_call cdr3_nt cdr3_aa
TRBJ1-5 . . TRBV3-1/TRBV3-2 TGTGCCAGCAGCCCGAGGGGAGGGGCCCAGCATTTT CASSPRGGAQHF
TRBJ1-5 . few TRBV2 TGTGCCAGCAGTGAAGCGCGGGGGCCGAAGAATCAGCCCCAGCATTTT CASSEARGPKNQPQHF
TRBJ1-1 . . TRBV7-8 TGTGCCAGCACCCTGACAGGAGGGAACACTGAAGCTTTCTTT CASTLTGGNTEAFF
TRBJ2-1 TRBD1 . TRBV7-3 TGTGCCAGCAGCCCGAGACAGGGGGTCTACAATGAGCAGTTCTTC CASSPRQGVYNEQFF
TRBJ2-7 . . TRBV19 TGTGCCAGTAGTATACTAGGTCCCCCTTCCGACGAGCAGTACTTC CASSILGPPSDEQYF
TRBJ2-2 . . TRBV19 TGTGCCAGTAACCGCTACGGAGGGTATGGGGAGCTGTTTTTT CASNRYGGYGELFF
TRBJ1-2 TRBD1 . TRBV5-1 TGCGCCAGCAGCTCAAGCAGGGGGAACTATGGCTACACCTTC CASSSSRGNYGYTF
TRBJ2-5 . . TRBV5-1 TGCGCCAGCAGCTTGGCCGAGGAGCGAAGGGAGACCCAGTACTTC CASSLAEERRETQYF
TRBJ1-6 TRBD1 . TRBV7-6 TGTGCCAGCAGGGAGGACAGGGACGCACCCCTCCACTTT CASREDRDAPLHF
TRBJ1-2 . . TRBV11-2 TGTGCCAGCAGCCCAGGGGTTAACTATGGCTACACCTTC CASSPGVNYGYTF
TRBJ2-3 . . TRBV12-5 TGTGCTAGTGGTCCCTCCGGGGGGCCCCCTTATTTT CASGPSGGPPYF
TRBJ1-1 . . TRBV11-2 TGTGCCAGCAGCGCCACCGGGCAGGGGCGGGCGAACACTGAAGCTTTCTTT CASSATGQGRANTEAFF
TRBJ2-3 . once TRBV12-3/TRBV12-4 TGTGCCAGTCGAAGTAGGGGGGATACGCAGTATTTT CASRSRGDTQYF
TRBJ1-1 TRBD1 . TRBV9 TGTGCCAGCAGCGTAGAGGGACAGGGGGTCACTGAAGCTTTCTTT CASSVEGQGVTEAFF
TRBJ1-2 TRBD1 . TRBV19 TGTGCCAGTGTCGCGGGACAGGGGGAAGACTATGGCTACACCTTC CASVAGQGEDYGYTF
TRBJ2-7 TRBD1 . TRBV5-5 TGTGCCAGCAGCTTCTCGGACAGGGACGAGCAGTACTTC CASSFSDRDEQYF
TRBJ1-2 TRBD1 . TRBV2 TGTGCCAGCAGAACGGACAGGGGGCGCATTGATGGCTACACCTTC CASRTDRGRIDGYTF
TRBJ1-2 . . TRBV19 TGTGCCAGTAGTAACCCCTTTCTTAGCGGGGTCGAGGGCTACACCTTC CASSNPFLSGVEGYTF
TRBJ1-5 . once TRBV4-1 TGCGCCAGTTCACTTGGCAATCAGCCCCAGCATTTT CASSLGNQPQHF
TRBJ2-5 . . TRBV9 TGTGCCAGCAGCGTCCCCGGAGAGACCCAGTACTTC CASSVPGETQYF
TRBJ1-4 . . TRBV6-1 TGTGCCAGCAGTGAAGATAGGGGATCCGGTGAAAAACTGTTTTTT CASSEDRGSGEKLFF
TRBJ1-2 TRBD1 few TRBV14 TGTGCCAGCAGCCACTTTTTAACGGGACAGATTAACTATGGCTACACCTTC CASSHFLTGQINYGYTF
TRBJ1-2 TRBD1 . TRBV5-1 TGCGCCAGCAGCTTGTCAGGGGGCGACGGTGGCTACACCTTC CASSLSGGDGGYTF
TRBJ2-3 TRBD2 . TRBV11-2 TGTGCCAGCAGCTTAAGGCGGGGGGCCCGGACAGATACGCAGTATTTT CASSLRRGARTDTQYF
TRBJ2-5 . . TRBV27 TGTGCCAGCAGTTTATCGGGGGCTAGAGAGACCCAGTACTTC CASSLSGARETQYF
TRBJ2-4 TRBD1 . TRBV4-1 TGCGCCAGCAGCCAAGAAGGGACAGTCCTAGCCAAAAACATTCAGTACTTC CASSQEGTVLAKNIQYF
TRBJ1-2 . . TRBV5-1 TGCGCCAGCAGCTTGGCCATAGGGGAGGGAGGCTACACCTTC CASSLAIGEGGYTF
TRBJ1-4 TRBD1 once TRBV2 TGTGCCAGCCTCGGACAGGGTAATGAAAAACTGTTTTTT CASLGQGNEKLFF